This record looks at one TCR beta chain sequence and its context. The sample belongs to a study of CD8+ T cells in alopecia areata. cDNA reverse transcribed from extracted RNA served as the sequencing template. Sequencing was performed with immunoSEQ multiplex PCR; in TCRdb, only in-frame clones are kept and a portion is missing. The sample contains approximately 160,000 clones, less than 70% of which appear only once. This sample's treatment: oral pan-JAK inhibitor, 5-10 mg twice daily. The V gene lost 4 bases and the J gene lost 8 bases, with 18 bases spanning the gap. CDR3 size: 14 residues. Germline loops: CDR1 SGHNT, CDR2 YYREEE (reference sequence).

This chain links TRBV5-4 with TRBJ1-2, with D perhaps matching TRBD1 (5 bases). Source: CD4+ T cells sorted from blood, taken at week 24, from a patient treated with tofacitinib. This receptor was obtained from a human donor with alopecia areata. CDR3 bases: TGTGCCAGCAGCGAGACCAAAGGGACGGGGGGCTACACCTTC. Its translation: CASSETKGTGGYTF.